Each of the 26 T cell receptor beta chains below was sequenced from the same sample in a study of identical twins. MiXCR was run by TCRdb on the 5' RACE reads, yielding one entry per CDR3 protein. Of some 500,000 distinct CDR3 sequences in the sample, roughly an eighth were seen once. These sequences were also reported in another study, on yellow fever vaccine responses in identical twins.

Sequencing was done on a sample of CD4+ T cells sorted from blood. The receptors stem from a woman between 18 and 30 years old in good health.

In this sample, this clonotype turned up many times. The chain couples TRBV20-1 to TRBJ1-4; TRBD1 aligns across 7 bases. Germline V gene lookup returns CDR1 DFQATT and CDR2 SNEGSKA (reference sequence). This CDR3 spans 13 amino acids. V shed 5 bases and J 6 bases; nucleotides not matched to a gene: 6. The CDR3 reads CSAPGGGHEKLFF. The CDR3 DNA reads as TGCAGTGCTCCAGGGGGGGGGCATGAAAAACTGTTTTTT.

The J gene is TRBJ2-1, the V gene TRBV20-1; the match to TRBD1 covers 8 bases. The trim removed 6 bases at V and 13 bases at J, leaving 8 bases unmatched. Germline CDR1 and CDR2: DFQATT and SNEGSKA (reference sequence). The CDR3 is 11 amino acids. DNA for the CDR3: TGCAGTGCCCCAGGGGGCGGGATTCAGTTCTTC. Its translation is CSAPGGGIQFF.

J is TRBJ2-5 and V is TRBV20-1; TRBD2 agrees at 10 bases. The CDR3 contains 14 residues. The V gene's germline CDR1 is DFQATT and CDR2 SNEGSKA (reference sequence). The V segment lost 6 bases and the J segment 4 bases; nucleotides outside the gene matches: 8. The CDR3 protein is CSAVLAGIPETQYF. CDR3 coding DNA: TGCAGTGCCGTACTAGCGGGGATCCCAGAGACCCAGTACTTC.

The chain is built from TRBV7-2 and TRBJ2-5, with D possibly being TRBD2 (6 bases). Trimming pared 2 bases from V and 4 bases from J, leaving 17 bases between. The CDR3 loop spans 16 amino acids. CDR1 SGHTA and CDR2 FQGNSA come from the germline V gene. CDR3 in amino acids: CASSLWSNSGSETQYF. DNA for the CDR3: TGTGCCAGCAGCTTATGGTCGAATAGCGGCTCAGAGACCCAGTACTTC.

This clonotype appeared many times. The chain has TRBV12-3 or TRBV12-4 and TRBJ1-2; D unclear. The CDR3 runs to 12 residues. Trimming left V 6 bases short and J 7 bases short, with 12 bases between. The CDR3 nucleotides read TGTGCCAGCAGCTCCTCCCTAGGTGGCTACACCTTC. Protein product: CASSSSLGGYTF.

This chain connects TRBV6-5 to TRBJ2-1; D might be TRBD1 or TRBD2, each matching 5 bases. The V gene lost 7 bases and the J gene lost 5 bases, with 21 bases spanning the gap. Germline values: CDR1 MNHEY, CDR2 SVGAGI. This CDR3 has 16 amino acids. CDR3 DNA sequence: TGTGCCAGCACCAAACTCCCGGGGCAGGGCCACAATGAGCAGTTCTTC. It yields the protein CASTKLPGQGHNEQFF.

The table lists this clonotype with a few counts. The chain carries TRBV9 and TRBJ2-7; 7 positions agree with TRBD2. V was clipped by 0 bases and J by 7 bases; unmatched bases: 10. This CDR3 is 15 amino acids long. CDR1 is SGDLS and CDR2 is YYNGEE in the germline V gene. For the CDR3, the DNA is TGTGCCAGCAGCGTAGCTGCGGGGGTGACTAAAGAGCAGTACTTC. Its protein is CASSVAAGVTKEQYF.

The chain joins TRBV20-1 to TRBJ2-7; D remains ambiguous. This CDR3 has 14 residues. V was clipped by 0 bases and J by 5 bases, with 14 bases between them. Per germline, CDR1 DFQATT and CDR2 SNEGSKA (reference sequence). As DNA, the CDR3 is TGCAGTGCTAGAGATAGGTCCGGGCCCCACGAGCAGTACTTC. Residues: CSARDRSGPHEQYF.

This chain links TRBV6-1 with TRBJ1-2; D possibly corresponds to TRBD1 (5 bases). The germline gives CDR1 MNHNS, CDR2 SASEGT. This CDR3 is 15 amino acids long. V was trimmed by 6 bases and J by 1 base, leaving 15 bases between them. The CDR3 reads CASRKEQAFNYGYTF. CDR3 nucleotides: TGTGCCAGCAGAAAAGAACAGGCGTTTAACTATGGCTACACCTTC.

J is TRBJ2-7 and V is TRBV15, with D maybe TRBD2 (6 bases). Per the germline V gene, CDR1 is LNHNV and CDR2 is YYDKDF (reference sequence). This CDR3 is built from 13 residues. V dropped 1 base and J dropped 7 bases, with 11 bases sitting between them. This chain's CDR3 is CATSRVVGGEQYF. The CDR3 nucleotides read TGTGCCACCAGCAGAGTAGTTGGGGGGGAGCAGTACTTC.

DNA for the CDR3: TGTGCCAGCAGTGAGGGTCCCTCCCCTCTCTACGAGCAGTACTTC. This encodes CASSEGPSPLYEQYF. The genes are TRBV6-1 and TRBJ2-7; D unclear. The germline gives CDR1 MNHNS, CDR2 SASEGT. Trimming stripped 3 bases from V and 3 bases from J, with 15 bases between. CDR3 size: 15 residues.

The chain joins TRBV29-1 to TRBJ2-3, with 9 bases matching TRBD1. Germline CDR1 is SQVTM and CDR2 is ANQGSEA. This CDR3 has 14 amino acids. The V gene end was trimmed by 6 bases and the J gene end by 0 bases; junction bases not matched to a gene: 4. CDR3 nucleotide sequence: TGCAGCGTCCGGGGACAGGGCAGCACAGATACGCAGTATTTT. Its translation is CSVRGQGSTDTQYF.

The V and J genes are TRBV7-2 and TRBJ2-1; 10 bases map to TRBD2. Trimming cost V 2 bases and J 6 bases; bases outside gene matches: 4. The CDR3 totals 15 residues. The germline V gene has CDR1 SGHTA and CDR2 FQGNSA. In DNA form, the CDR3 reads TGTGCCAGCAGCTTAAGCGGGGGGGCCGGCAATGAGCAGTTCTTC. This translates into CASSLSGGAGNEQFF.

This chain joins TRBV12-3 or TRBV12-4 and TRBJ2-4; TRBD1 matches at 8 bases. V shed 3 bases, J shed 3 bases, and the junction held 7 bases outside the gene matches. This CDR3 is built from 16 residues. The CDR3 region has the DNA TGTGCCAGCAGTTTCCCCCCCGACAGGGGCAAAAACATTCAGTACTTC. Its protein is CASSFPPDRGKNIQYF.

This clonotype was seen more than once but under ten times. The V and J genes are TRBV29-1 and TRBJ1-2; the D is unclear. The V end was cut by 4 bases, the J end by 0 bases, with 9 bases between. CDR1 and CDR2 from the germline V gene are SQVTM and ANQGSEA. The CDR3 has 13 residues. The CDR3 DNA reads TGCAGCGTTGTGGGCAGAGCTAACTATGGCTACACCTTC. Encoded protein: CSVVGRANYGYTF.

The V call is TRBV6-2 or TRBV6-3, the J call TRBJ2-1; 10 bases are shared with TRBD2. Germline V gives CDR1 MNHEY, CDR2 SVGEGT. CDR3 size: 16 residues. Trimming removed 5 bases from V and 0 bases from J; junction bases left unmatched: 4. The CDR3 region has the DNA TGTGCCAGCAGTAAAGCGGGAGGGATCTCCTACAATGAGCAGTTCTTC. Translated: CASSKAGGISYNEQFF.

This clonotype was seen ten or more times. The rearrangement links TRBV29-1 to TRBJ1-1; TRBD1 matches 9 bases. After removal of 5 bases from V and 11 bases from J, the junction contained 6 bases not matched to a gene. Germline CDR1 SQVTM, CDR2 ANQGSEA. The length of the CDR3 is 11 residues. CDR3 bases: TGCAGCGTTCACAGGGGGCGTTGGGCTTTCTTT. Protein product: CSVHRGRWAFF.

The chain links TRBV30 to TRBJ2-5; D tentatively fits TRBD1 or TRBD2 (5 bases each). Trimming took 2 bases from V and 1 from J, leaving 8 bases between them. The CDR3 contains 13 residues. CDR1 and CDR2 from the germline V gene are GTSNPN and SVGIG (reference sequence). CDR3 DNA sequence: TGTGCCTGGAGTTTGGGGGTCCAAGAGACCCAGTACTTC. The encoded protein is CAWSLGVQETQYF.

The table lists this clonotype with a count of one. This chain links TRBV12-3 or TRBV12-4 with TRBJ2-1; TRBD2 aligns across 10 bases. V dropped 10 bases and J dropped 10; count of bases not matched to a gene: 16. CDR3 size: 15 residues. The CDR3 here is CATLVGGTSAREQFF. The CDR3 bases are TGTGCCACCTTAGTGGGGGGGACTAGCGCTAGGGAGCAGTTCTTC.

The chain has TRBV7-2 and TRBJ2-7; 12 nucleotides match TRBD2. Trimming took 5 bases from V and 6 from J; bases not matched to a gene: 8. Germline CDR1 reads SGHTA; CDR2 reads FQGNSA. CDR3 length: 15 residues. In nucleotides, the CDR3 is TGTGCCAGCAGCCCCCGACTAGCGGGAGTTAGCGAGCAGTACTTC. This encodes CASSPRLAGVSEQYF.

This clonotype came up a few times. The J gene is TRBJ2-7, the V gene TRBV5-1; the match to TRBD2 covers 13 bases. The V gene end was trimmed by 3 bases and the J gene end by 0 bases; junction bases not matched to a gene: 6. CDR1 is SGHRS, CDR2 YFSETQ, per germline. This CDR3 has 17 amino acids. The CDR3 is CASSSRLAGGISYEQYF. DNA of the CDR3: TGCGCCAGCAGCTCCCGACTAGCGGGAGGAATCTCCTACGAGCAGTACTTC.

This clonotype was detected a few times. The germline gene is not matched at one end of the junction; a read error may be the cause. The chain joins TRBV3-1 to TRBJ1-3; possible D gene TRBD1, 5 bases. The CDR3 totals 13 residues. Germline CDR1 and CDR2: LGHDT and YNNKEL (reference sequence). CDR3 sequence reads: CASSQDNLGTRYF. In nucleotides, the CDR3 is TGTGCCAGCAGCCAAGATAATTTGGGGACCAGATATTTT.

This chain joins TRBV5-1 and TRBJ2-7; D ambiguous. Trimming shortened V by 0 bases and J by 5 bases, and 15 bases separated the two germline ends. CDR1 is SGHRS, CDR2 YFSETQ, per germline. The CDR3 runs to 15 residues. CDR3: CASSLGGSVGHEQYF. CDR3 DNA sequence: TGCGCCAGCAGCTTGGGAGGATCGGTAGGGCACGAGCAGTACTTC. The entire variable domain, with the rest obtained from reference TRBV5-1 and TRBJ2-7, is as follows: KAGVTQTPRYLIKTRGQQVTLSCSPISGHRSVSWYQQTPGQGLQFLFEYFSETQRNKGNFPGRFSGRQFSNSRSEMNVSTLELGDSALYLCASSLGGSVGHEQYFGPGTRLTVT.

This clonotype has more than one count but fewer than ten. The chain is built from TRBV10-3 and TRBJ1-2; TRBD1 might be the D (5 bases). Between the trimmed V and J ends, which lost 10 bases and 0 bases, there was a span of 24 bases. This CDR3 region has 17 residues. The germline CDR1 and CDR2 sequences are ENHRY and SYGVKD. CDR3 protein: CATRFKWGPQANYGYTF. DNA of the CDR3: TGTGCCACTCGGTTCAAGTGGGGCCCGCAGGCTAACTATGGCTACACCTTC.

This clonotype has a handful of counts. The chain has TRBV7-2 and TRBJ2-2, with D maybe TRBD2 (6 bases). The CDR3 runs 15 residues. Germline V gene data show CDR1 as SGHTA and CDR2 as FQGNSA. The V and J ends lost 5 bases and 6 bases respectively, with 16 bases between them. DNA of the CDR3: TGTGCCAGCAGCCAAATCCGGCTAGCGTCCGGGGAGCTGTTTTTT. This translates into CASSQIRLASGELFF.

This clonotype showed up just a few times. This chain links TRBV28 with TRBJ2-7, with TRBD1 matching 11 bases. CDR3 length: 14 residues. The V segment lost 5 bases and the J segment 5 bases; nucleotides outside the gene matches: 5. Germline CDR1 and CDR2: MDHEN and SYDVKM. The CDR3 loop reads CASSPGQGVHEQYF. The CDR3 DNA follows: TGTGCCAGCAGTCCGGGACAGGGGGTCCACGAGCAGTACTTC.